This TCR beta chain was sequenced during a study of shared clonotypes between healthy human individuals. Study-level points and caveats: Across subsets, estimated richness was generally greater for naive than for memory populations.

This clone was found a few times. Its antigen is still unknown. Other DNA sequences in this sample translate to the same CDR3. Replicate PCRs for sorted subsets used roughly 200 ng DNA; this equaled 30,000 to 35,000 T cell genomes. Repertoires were generated with immunoSEQ multiplex PCR, while TCRdb's copy carries only in-frame clones and drops some. The profile shows over 700,000 clones, over 60% of them singletons. This CDR3 contains 14 residues. V was pared by 0 bases and J by 2 bases, with 8 bases between. Germline V gives CDR1 SGDLS, CDR2 YYNGEE. It was into CD45RA+ naive and CD45RA-negative memory subsets that the CD4+ cells were split.

This TCR derives from a woman younger than 45 in good health. The specimen sequenced was memory CD4+ T cells sorted from blood. The subset: CD45RA-negative fraction. This chain links TRBV9 with TRBJ1-2, with D unresolved. The CDR3 DNA sequence: TGTGCCAGCAGCGTAGGAAGTGAAAACTATGGCTACACCTTC. It is translated as CASSVGSENYGYTF.